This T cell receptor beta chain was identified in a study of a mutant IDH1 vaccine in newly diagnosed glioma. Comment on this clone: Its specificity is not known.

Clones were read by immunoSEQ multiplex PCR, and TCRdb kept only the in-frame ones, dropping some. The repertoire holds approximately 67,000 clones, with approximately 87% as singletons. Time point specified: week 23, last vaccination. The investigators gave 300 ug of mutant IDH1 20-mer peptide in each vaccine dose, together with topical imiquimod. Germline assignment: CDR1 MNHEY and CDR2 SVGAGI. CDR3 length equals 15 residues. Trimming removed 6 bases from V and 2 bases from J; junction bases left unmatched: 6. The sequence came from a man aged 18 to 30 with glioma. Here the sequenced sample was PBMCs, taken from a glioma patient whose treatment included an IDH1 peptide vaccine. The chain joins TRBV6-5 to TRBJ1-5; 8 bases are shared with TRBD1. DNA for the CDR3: TGTGCCAGCAGCTCAGAGACAGGGGGCAATCAGCCCCAGCATTTT. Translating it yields CASSSETGGNQPQHF.